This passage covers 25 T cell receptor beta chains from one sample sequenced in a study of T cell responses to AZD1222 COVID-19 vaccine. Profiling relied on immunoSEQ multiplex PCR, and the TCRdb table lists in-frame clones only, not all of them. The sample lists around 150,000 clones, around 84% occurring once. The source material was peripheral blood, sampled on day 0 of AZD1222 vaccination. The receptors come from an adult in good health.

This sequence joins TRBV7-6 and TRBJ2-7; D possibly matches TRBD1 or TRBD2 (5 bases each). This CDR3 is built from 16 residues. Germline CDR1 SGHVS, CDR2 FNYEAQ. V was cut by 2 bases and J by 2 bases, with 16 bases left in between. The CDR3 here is CASSLYEGQGAYEQYF. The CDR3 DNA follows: TGTGCCAGCAGCTTATATGAGGGGCAGGGCGCCTACGAGCAGTACTTC.

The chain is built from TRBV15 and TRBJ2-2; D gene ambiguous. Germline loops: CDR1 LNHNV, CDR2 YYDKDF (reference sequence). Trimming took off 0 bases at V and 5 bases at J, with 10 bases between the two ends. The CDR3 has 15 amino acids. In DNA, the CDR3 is TGTGCCACCAGCAGAGATAGGATGTGGACCGGGGAGCTGTTTTTT. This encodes CATSRDRMWTGELFF.

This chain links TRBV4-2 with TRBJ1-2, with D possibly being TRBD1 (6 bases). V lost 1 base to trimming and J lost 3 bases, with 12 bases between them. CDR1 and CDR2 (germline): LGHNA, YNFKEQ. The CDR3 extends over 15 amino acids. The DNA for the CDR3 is TGTGCCAGCAGCCAAGGGACAGCGGAGGACTATGGCTACACCTTC. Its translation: CASSQGTAEDYGYTF.

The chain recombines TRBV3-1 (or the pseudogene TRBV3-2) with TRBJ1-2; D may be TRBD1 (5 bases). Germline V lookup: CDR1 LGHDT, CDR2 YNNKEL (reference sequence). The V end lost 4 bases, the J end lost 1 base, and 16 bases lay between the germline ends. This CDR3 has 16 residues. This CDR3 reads CASSRTSLRGNYGYTF. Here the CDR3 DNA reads TGTGCCAGCAGCCGAACGAGTTTGAGGGGTAACTATGGCTACACCTTC.

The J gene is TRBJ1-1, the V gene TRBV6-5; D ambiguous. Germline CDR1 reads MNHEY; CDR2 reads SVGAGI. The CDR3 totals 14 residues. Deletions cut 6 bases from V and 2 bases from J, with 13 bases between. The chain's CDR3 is CASRNREINTEAFF. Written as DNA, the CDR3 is TGTGCCAGCAGAAACCGGGAGATTAACACTGAAGCTTTCTTT.

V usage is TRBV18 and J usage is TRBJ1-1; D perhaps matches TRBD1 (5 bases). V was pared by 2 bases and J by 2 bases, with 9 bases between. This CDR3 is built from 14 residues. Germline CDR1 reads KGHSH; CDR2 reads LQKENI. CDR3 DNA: TGTGCCAGCTCACCAGGGACCCCAAACACTGAAGCTTTCTTT. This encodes CASSPGTPNTEAFF.

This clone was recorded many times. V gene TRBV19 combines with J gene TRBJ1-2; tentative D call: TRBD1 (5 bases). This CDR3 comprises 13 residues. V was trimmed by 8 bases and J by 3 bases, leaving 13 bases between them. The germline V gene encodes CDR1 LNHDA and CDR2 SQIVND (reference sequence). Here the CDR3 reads CASEPGEDYGYTF. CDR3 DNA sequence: TGTGCCAGTGAACCGGGGGAAGACTATGGCTACACCTTC.

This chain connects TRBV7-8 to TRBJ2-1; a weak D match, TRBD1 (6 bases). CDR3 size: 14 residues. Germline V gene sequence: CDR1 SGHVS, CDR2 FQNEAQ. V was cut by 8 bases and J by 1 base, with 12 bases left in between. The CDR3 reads CASERQGSYNEQFF. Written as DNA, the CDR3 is TGTGCCAGCGAGCGCCAGGGGTCCTACAATGAGCAGTTCTTC. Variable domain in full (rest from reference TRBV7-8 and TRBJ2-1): GAGVSQSPRYKVAKRGQDVALRCDPISGHVSLFWYQQALGQGPEFLTYFQNEAQLDKSGLPSDRFFAERPEGSVSTLKIQRTQQEDSAVYLCASERQGSYNEQFFGPGTRLTVL.

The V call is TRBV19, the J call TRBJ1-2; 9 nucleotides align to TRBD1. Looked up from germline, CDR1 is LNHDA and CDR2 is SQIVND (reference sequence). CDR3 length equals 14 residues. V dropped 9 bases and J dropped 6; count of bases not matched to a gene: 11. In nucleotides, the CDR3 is TGTGCCAGCAGGGGACAGGGAACTTTCCATGGCTACACCTTC. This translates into CASRGQGTFHGYTF. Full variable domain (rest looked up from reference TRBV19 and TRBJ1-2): DGGITQSPKYLFRKEGQNVTLSCEQNLNHDAMYWYRQDPGQGLRLIYYSQIVNDFQKGDIAEGYSVSREKKESFPLTVTSAQKNPTAFYLCASRGQGTFHGYTFGSGTRLTVV.

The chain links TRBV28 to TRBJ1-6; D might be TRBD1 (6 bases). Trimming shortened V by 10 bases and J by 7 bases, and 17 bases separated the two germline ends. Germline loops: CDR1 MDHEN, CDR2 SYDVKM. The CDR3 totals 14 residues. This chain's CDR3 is CAIPGRGGNSPLHF. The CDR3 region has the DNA TGTGCCATTCCTGGGAGGGGGGGGAATTCACCCCTCCACTTT.

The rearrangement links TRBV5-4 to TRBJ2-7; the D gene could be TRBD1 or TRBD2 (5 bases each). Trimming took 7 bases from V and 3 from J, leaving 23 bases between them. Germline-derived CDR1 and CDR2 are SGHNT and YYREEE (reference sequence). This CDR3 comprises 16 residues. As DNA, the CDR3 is TGTGCCAGCCGGGAATTTCAGGGCTCCCCAATCTACGAGCAGTACTTC. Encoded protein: CASREFQGSPIYEQYF.

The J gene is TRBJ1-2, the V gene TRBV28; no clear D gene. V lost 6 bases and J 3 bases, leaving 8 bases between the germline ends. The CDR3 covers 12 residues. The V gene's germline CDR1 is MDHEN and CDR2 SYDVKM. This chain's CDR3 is CASSPLDYGYTF. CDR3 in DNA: TGTGCCAGCAGCCCCCTGGACTATGGCTACACCTTC.

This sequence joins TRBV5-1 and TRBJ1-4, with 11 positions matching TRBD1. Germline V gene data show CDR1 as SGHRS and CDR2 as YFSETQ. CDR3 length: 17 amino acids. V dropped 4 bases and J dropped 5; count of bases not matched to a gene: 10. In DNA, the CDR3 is TGCGCCAGCAGCCCGGAGGGGACAGGGGGATCAAATGAAAAACTGTTTTTT. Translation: CASSPEGTGGSNEKLFF.

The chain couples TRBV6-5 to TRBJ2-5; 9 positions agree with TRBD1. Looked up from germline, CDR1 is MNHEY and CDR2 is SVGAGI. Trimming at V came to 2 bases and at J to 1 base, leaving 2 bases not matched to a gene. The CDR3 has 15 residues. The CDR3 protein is CASSYGQGSQETQYF. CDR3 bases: TGTGCCAGCAGTTACGGACAGGGGTCCCAAGAGACCCAGTACTTC.

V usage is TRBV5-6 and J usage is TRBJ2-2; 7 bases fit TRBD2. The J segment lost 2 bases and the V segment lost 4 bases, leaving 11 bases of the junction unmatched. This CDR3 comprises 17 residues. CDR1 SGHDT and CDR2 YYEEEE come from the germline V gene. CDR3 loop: CASSLPLGGGNTGELFF. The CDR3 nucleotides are TGTGCCAGCAGCCTCCCGCTTGGCGGGGGAAACACCGGGGAGCTGTTTTTT.

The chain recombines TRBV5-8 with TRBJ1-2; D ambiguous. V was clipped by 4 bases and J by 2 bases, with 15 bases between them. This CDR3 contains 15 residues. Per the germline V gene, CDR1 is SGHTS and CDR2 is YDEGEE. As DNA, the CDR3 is TGTGCCAGCAGCCCAGGAAGAAAGGGCAACTATGGCTACACCTTC. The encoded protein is CASSPGRKGNYGYTF.

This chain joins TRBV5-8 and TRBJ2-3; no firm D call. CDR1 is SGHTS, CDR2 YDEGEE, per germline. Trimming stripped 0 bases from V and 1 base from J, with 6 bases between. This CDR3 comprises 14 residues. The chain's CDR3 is CASSLDMGTDTQYF. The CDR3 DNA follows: TGTGCCAGCAGCTTGGACATGGGCACAGATACGCAGTATTTT.

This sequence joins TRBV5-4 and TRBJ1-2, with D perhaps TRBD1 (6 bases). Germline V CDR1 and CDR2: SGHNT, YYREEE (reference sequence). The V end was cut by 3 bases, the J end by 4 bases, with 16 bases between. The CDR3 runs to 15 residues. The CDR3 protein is CASSSNPTGLYGYTF. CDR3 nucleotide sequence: TGTGCCAGCAGCTCCAACCCGACAGGACTCTATGGCTACACCTTC.

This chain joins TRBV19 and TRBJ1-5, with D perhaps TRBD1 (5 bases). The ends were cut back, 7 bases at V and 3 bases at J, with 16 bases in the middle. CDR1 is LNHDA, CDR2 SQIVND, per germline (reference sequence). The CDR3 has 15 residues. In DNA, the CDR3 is TGTGCCAGTACCCCGGCCCGGGGGGACAATCAGCCCCAGCATTTT. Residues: CASTPARGDNQPQHF.

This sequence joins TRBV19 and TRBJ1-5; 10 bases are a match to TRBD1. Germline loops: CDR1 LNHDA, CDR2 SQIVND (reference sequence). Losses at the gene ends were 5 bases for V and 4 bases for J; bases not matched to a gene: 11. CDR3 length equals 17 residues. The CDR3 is CASSYAIRTGGNQPQHF. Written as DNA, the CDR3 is TGTGCCAGTAGTTACGCGATTCGGACAGGGGGAAATCAGCCCCAGCATTTT.

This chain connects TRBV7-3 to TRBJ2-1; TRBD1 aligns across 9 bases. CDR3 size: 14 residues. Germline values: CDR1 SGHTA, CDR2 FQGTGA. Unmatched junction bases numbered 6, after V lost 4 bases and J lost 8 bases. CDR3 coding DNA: TGTGCCAGCAGCTCCGGACAGGGGAAGGATGAGCAGTTCTTC. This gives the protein CASSSGQGKDEQFF.

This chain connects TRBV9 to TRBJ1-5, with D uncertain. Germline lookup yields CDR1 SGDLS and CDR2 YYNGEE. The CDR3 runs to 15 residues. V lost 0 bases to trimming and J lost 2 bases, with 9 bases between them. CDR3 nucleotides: TGTGCCAGCAGCGTAGAGGCCGCAGGCAATCAGCCCCAGCATTTT. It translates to CASSVEAAGNQPQHF.

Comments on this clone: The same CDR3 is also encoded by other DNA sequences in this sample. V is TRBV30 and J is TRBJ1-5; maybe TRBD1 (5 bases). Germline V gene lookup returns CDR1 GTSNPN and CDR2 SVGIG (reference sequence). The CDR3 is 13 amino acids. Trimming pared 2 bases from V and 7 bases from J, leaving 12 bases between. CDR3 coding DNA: TGTGCCTGGAGTCGGCAGGGAGGGCAGCCCCAGCATTTT. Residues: CAWSRQGGQPQHF.

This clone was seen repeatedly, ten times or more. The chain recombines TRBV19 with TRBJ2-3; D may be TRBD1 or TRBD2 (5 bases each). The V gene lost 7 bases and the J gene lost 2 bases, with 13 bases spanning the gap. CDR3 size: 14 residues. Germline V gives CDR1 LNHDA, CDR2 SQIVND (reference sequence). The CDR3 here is CASKGRGDTDTQYF. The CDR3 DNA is TGTGCCAGTAAAGGTCGGGGCGACACAGATACGCAGTATTTT.

The CDR3 nucleotides read TGTGCCAGCAGCGTAGGTAGCCTGACTACAGATACGCAGTATTTT. Amino acid sequence: CASSVGSLTTDTQYF. V gene TRBV9 combines with J gene TRBJ2-3; D not certain. The CDR3 totals 15 residues. V was shortened by 0 bases and J by 3 bases, with 11 bases between the two germline ends. Per germline, CDR1 SGDLS and CDR2 YYNGEE.